This T cell receptor beta chain comes out of a study of blood T cell repertoires in COVID-19. Turning to the study itself: Sample material is recorded as cDNA or gDNA derived from T cells, B-cell-depleted T cells, or PBMCs.

This CDR3 has 15 amino acids. Losses at the gene ends were 3 bases for V and 2 bases for J; bases not matched to a gene: 5. Germline values: CDR1 MDHEN, CDR2 SYDVKM. The assay was immunoSEQ multiplex PCR, and TCRdb's table has in-frame clones only and misses some. The data contain about 54,000 clones, 75% to 85% of them singletons. The clonotype originates from a woman in her sixties or seventies with acute or convalescent COVID-19. The V call is TRBV28, the J call TRBJ2-7, with 9 positions matching TRBD2. The specimen sequenced was peripheral blood. The CDR3 nucleotides read TGTGCCAGCAGTTTTTCTAGCGGGGAGCCCTACGAGCAGTACTTC. Protein product: CASSFSSGEPYEQYF.